The source of this T cell receptor (beta chain) is a study of blood T cell repertoires in COVID-19. Per the germline V gene, CDR1 is SGHRS and CDR2 is YFSETQ. The length of the CDR3 is 16 residues. V was clipped by 0 bases and J by 4 bases, with 16 bases between them. Authors' analysis steps: Amplified reference gene primers provided the basis for estimating nucleated cell counts. Using immunoSEQ multiplex PCR, the repertoire was profiled, and TCRdb retains in-frame clones only, with some absent. V and J calls and clone size follow that table, whereas D and trimming were derived from the DNA. The sample has 200,000 to 300,000 clones; around nine tenths are singletons.

The chain uses TRBV5-1 and TRBJ1-1; the D gene is possibly TRBD1 (6 bases). Sequenced: peripheral blood. The receptor was derived from a woman in her sixties or seventies who had recovered from COVID-19. The CDR3, as DNA: TGCGCCAGCAGCTTGGATGCGGGGGGCTTGGGCACTGAAGCTTTCTTT. This translates into CASSLDAGGLGTEAFF.